This TCR beta chain was observed in a study of shared clonotypes between healthy human individuals. The CDR3 runs 13 residues. V lost 4 bases to trimming and J lost 2 bases, with 11 bases between them. Germline assignment: CDR1 SQVTM and CDR2 ANQGSEA. The deep-level immunoSEQ assay was used. Template for every sorted-subset replicate PCR totaled roughly 200 ng DNA, 25,000 to 30,000 T cell genomes. Generated by immunoSEQ multiplex PCR, the TCRdb table keeps only in-frame clones and is missing some. The profile shows almost 750,000 clones, 72% of them singletons. Sequenced: memory CD4+ T cells sorted from blood. Documented subset: CD45RA-negative fraction. The chain employs TRBV29-1 and TRBJ1-2, with D unclear. The receptor comes from a woman aged 30 to 39 in good health. For the CDR3, the DNA is TGCAGCGTTGTCCCCCAGATGAACTATGGCTACACCTTC. Residues: CSVVPQMNYGYTF.